This TCR beta chain was obtained from a study of tumor and adjacent non-tumor tissue in lung cancer. The template was RNA from unsorted bulk tissue. More than 3 cm separated this lung sample from the edge of the tumor. Donors were chemotherapy-naive, newly diagnosed lung cancer surgical patients in China, August–late 2014. Three rounds of nested PCR, following a modified ARM-PCR protocol, produced the TCRbeta library. TCRdb re-analysed the multiplex PCR reads in MiXCR, keeping a single row per CDR3 protein. The repertoire has around 99,000 distinct CDR3 sequences, about 64% of them found once; the top ten carry around 20%. The germline V gene has CDR1 MDHEN and CDR2 SYDVKM. This CDR3 has 13 residues. With 10 bases removed from V and 2 bases from J, the gap between germline ends came to 12 bases. This clonotype was counted at least ten times.

The sequencing input was distant non-tumor lung tissue. The V call is TRBV28, the J call TRBJ1-5; a weak D match, TRBD1 (6 bases). The sequence derives from a man aged 60-69 years with non-small cell lung cancer. In DNA, the CDR3 is TGTGCCACCACGGGGGCGGGCAATCAGCCCCAGCATTTT. Protein product: CATTGAGNQPQHF.